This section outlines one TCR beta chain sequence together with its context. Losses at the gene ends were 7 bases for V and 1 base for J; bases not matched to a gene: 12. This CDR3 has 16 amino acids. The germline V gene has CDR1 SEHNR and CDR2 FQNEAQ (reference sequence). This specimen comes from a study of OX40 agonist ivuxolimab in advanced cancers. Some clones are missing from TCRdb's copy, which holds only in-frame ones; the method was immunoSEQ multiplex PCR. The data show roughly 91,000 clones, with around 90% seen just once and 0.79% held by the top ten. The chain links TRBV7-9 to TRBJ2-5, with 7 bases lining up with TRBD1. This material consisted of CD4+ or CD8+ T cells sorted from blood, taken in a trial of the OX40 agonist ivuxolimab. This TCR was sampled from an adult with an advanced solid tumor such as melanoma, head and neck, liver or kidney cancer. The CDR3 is CASTTQDRSLQETQYF. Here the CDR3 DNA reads TGTGCCAGCACCACTCAGGACAGGAGCCTCCAAGAGACCCAGTACTTC.